This TCR beta chain is from a study of T-cell reconstitution after alpha-beta-depleted transplantation in children. The CDR3 has 12 residues. This clonotype was detected only a few times. Germline is not matched at one junction end, which may reflect a read error. Preparation of the TCRbeta library involved a method that used unique molecular identifiers. TCRdb called the PCR reads again in MiXCR, with one record for every CDR3 protein. Among approximately 490,000 distinct CDR3 sequences, 12% were seen once, and the ten largest hold more than 5.5%. This sequence originates from a human donor who donated a stem cell graft to a child with combined immunodeficiency. V usage is TRBV12-3 or TRBV12-4 and J usage is TRBJ2-7, with a weak D call TRBD2 (5 bases). The material was PBMCs from the stem cell graft donor, obtained from the stem cell graft. CDR3 region: CASSFTGDRRDF. The CDR3 region has the DNA TGTGCCAGCAGTTTTACTGGAGACCGGCGGGACTTC.